This is a list of T cell receptor beta chains from one sample in a study of blood T cell repertoires in COVID-19. Sequencing was performed with immunoSEQ multiplex PCR; in TCRdb, only in-frame clones are kept and a portion is missing. The sample records some 120,000 clones, about nine tenths being singletons. The specimen was peripheral blood. These receptors were obtained from a man in his forties with acute or convalescent COVID-19. Both conserved end residues are part of each CDR3. D genes are given only for firm matches. Where a row states a size, it is once, few, many or the class of an expanded clone; other rows omit it.

>NA|TRBV6-5|TRBJ2-3|NA
CASSYVSADTQYF
TGTGCCAGCAGTTACGTTAGCGCGGATACGCAGTATTTT
>TRBD1|TRBV19|TRBJ2-1|NA
CASTNGRTGDYYNEQFF
TGTGCCAGTACCAACGGGAGGACAGGGGACTACTACAATGAGCAGTTCTTC
>NA|TRBV12-2|TRBJ2-1|NA
CASRLGPGRVTSSYNEQFF
TGTGCAAGTCGCTTGGGGCCGGGACGGGTGACTAGCTCCTACAATGAGCAGTTCTTC
>NA|TRBV19|TRBJ1-1|NA
CASSQGNTEAFF
TGTGCCAGTAGTCAGGGGAACACTGAAGCTTTCTTT
>NA|TRBV9|TRBJ2-3|NA
CASSVDVVGTDTQYF
TGTGCCAGCAGCGTAGATGTCGTTGGCACAGATACGCAGTATTTT
>TRBD1|TRBV7-2|TRBJ2-2|NA
CASSSQGAVTGELFF
TGTGCCAGCAGCTCACAGGGGGCCGTCACCGGGGAGCTGTTTTTT
>TRBD2|TRBV19|TRBJ2-1|once
CASARLAGDLYNEQFF
TGTGCCAGTGCAAGACTAGCGGGAGATCTCTACAATGAGCAGTTCTTC
>NA|TRBV6-5|TRBJ1-1|NA
CATQLTVNTEAFF
TGTGCCACCCAACTGACAGTGAACACTGAAGCTTTCTTT
>TRBD2|TRBV6-2/TRBV6-3|TRBJ2-7|NA
CASSLSGSIYEQYF
TGTGCCAGCAGTCTCAGCGGGAGTATCTACGAGCAGTACTTC
>NA|TRBV3-1/TRBV3-2|TRBJ2-7|NA
CASSQDRGGPTGQYF
TGTGCCAGCAGCCAAGACAGGGGTGGACCTACGGGGCAGTACTTC
>TRBD2|TRBV5-4|TRBJ2-7|NA
CASSQYILADEQYF
TGTGCCAGCAGCCAATATATACTAGCGGACGAGCAGTACTTC
>TRBD1|TRBV4-1|TRBJ1-2|NA
CASSQDSTNRGLTGYTF
TGCGCCAGCAGCCAAGACTCGACAAACAGGGGTTTGACCGGCTACACCTTC
>NA|TRBV2|TRBJ1-6|NA
CASSEGRGFSSYNSPLHF
TGTGCCAGCAGTGAAGGGCGGGGCTTCAGCTCCTATAATTCACCCCTCCACTTT
>NA|TRBV7-2|TRBJ2-1|NA
CASSLDQGYNEQFF
TGTGCCAGCAGCTTAGATCAGGGATACAATGAGCAGTTCTTC
>NA|TRBV19|TRBJ1-5|NA
CASSIVWGPQLQHF
TGTGCCAGTAGTATAGTGTGGGGGCCTCAGCTCCAGCATTTT
>TRBD2|TRBV7-2|TRBJ2-3|once
CASRRAGALTDTQYF
TGTGCCAGCCGTCGAGCGGGAGCTCTGACAGATACGCAGTATTTT
>TRBD1|TRBV19|TRBJ2-5|NA
CASRRQGAEETQYF
TGTGCCAGTAGGCGACAGGGGGCGGAAGAGACCCAGTACTTC
>NA|TRBV19|TRBJ2-6|once
CASAETGANVLTF
TGTGCCAGTGCGGAGACTGGGGCCAACGTCCTGACTTTC
>NA|TRBV10-2|TRBJ2-1|NA
CASKESSYNEQFF
TGCGCCAGCAAGGAGAGCTCCTACAATGAGCAGTTCTTC
>NA|TRBV5-6|TRBJ1-2|once
CASSLGGHGYTF
TGTGCCAGCAGCTTGGGTGGACACGGCTACACCTTC
>TRBD1|TRBV6-5|TRBJ1-5|NA
CASSLGQSNQPQHF
TGTGCCAGCAGTTTGGGACAGAGCAATCAGCCCCAGCATTTT
>NA|TRBV25-1|TRBJ2-5|NA
CASSGALQGFQETQYF
TGTGCCAGCAGTGGGGCTTTACAGGGATTCCAAGAGACCCAGTACTTC
>NA|TRBV29-1|TRBJ2-5|NA
CSVEGIRETQYF
TGCAGCGTAGAGGGTATCCGGGAGACCCAGTACTTC
>TRBD1|TRBV11-2|TRBJ1-4|NA
CASSFGTGIDEKLFF
TGTGCCAGCAGCTTCGGGACAGGGATAGATGAAAAACTGTTTTTT